The sequence of this T cell receptor (beta chain) was determined in a study of radiotherapy plus CTLA-4 blockade in lung cancer. Study-level findings and limits: TCR clones of tumor origin grew in blood after radiotherapy plus ipilimumab.

Points on this clone: What it binds is unknown.

Trimming shortened V by 6 bases and J by 4 bases, and 16 bases separated the two germline ends. CDR3 length: 15 residues. Germline lookup yields CDR1 MNHEY and CDR2 SVGAGI. Method: immunoSEQ multiplex PCR; TCRdb's copy keeps in-frame clones and lacks some. The data contain some 51,000 clones, 79% of them singletons. This TCR came from a human donor with non-small cell lung cancer who had a complete response to radiotherapy plus ipilimumab. Here the sequenced sample was peripheral blood, taken from a patient treated with radiotherapy plus ipilimumab. The chain carries TRBV6-5 and TRBJ1-3; D is unresolved. The CDR3 here is CASRLSIGVGNTIYF. CDR3 in DNA: TGTGCCAGCAGGCTGTCCATCGGGGTGGGAAACACCATATATTTT.